The present T cell receptor (beta chain) was sequenced within a study of CD8 T cells in Susac syndrome. The study, taken as a whole, reports: In its TCR sequencing and HLA analysis, the study acknowledged that the number of individuals was relatively small.

The germline V and J ends were trimmed by 8 bases and 11 bases, with 19 bases remaining between them. The CDR3 runs to 14 residues. The germline gives CDR1 MRHNA, CDR2 SNTAGT. RNA totalling roughly 0.5 to 1 ug underwent reverse transcription with random hexamers. Using its own MiXCR run on the immunoSEQ multiplex PCR reads, TCRdb lists one record per CDR3 protein. The table lists more than 100,000 distinct CDR3 sequences, 75% to 90% of them singletons, with around 0.5% in the top ten. In regard to this clonotype: Its target is unknown.

Sequenced input: CD8+ T cells from PBMCs. The TCR was taken from a human donor with multiple sclerosis. The rearrangement links TRBV6-4 to TRBJ1-6, with D perhaps matching TRBD1 (5 bases). Written as DNA, the CDR3 is TGTGCCAGCGGACCGGGACTCGAAGGGGCACCCCTCCACTTT. Its translation is CASGPGLEGAPLHF.